These T cell receptor beta chains were read from a single sample in a study of blood T cell repertoires in COVID-19. Sequencing was performed with immunoSEQ multiplex PCR; in TCRdb, only in-frame clones are kept and a portion is missing. Among around 200,000 clones listed, roughly nine tenths were seen once. Source material: PBMCs or T cells enriched from blood (not recorded which). The source is a woman in her fifties or sixties in a cohort exposed to, infected with or recovered from COVID-19 (not recorded which). The CDR3 runs from the conserved cysteine through the conserved F or W. Fields, in order: V gene, J gene, clone size, CDR3 protein. Expanded clones are given a class, and other clones once, few, many or no size at all.

V: TRBV5-6; J: TRBJ1-5; size: NA; CDR3: CASSLHGTGNQPQHF
V: TRBV6-5; J: TRBJ1-5; size: NA; CDR3: CASSLGQSNQPQHF
V: TRBV27; J: TRBJ2-5; size: NA; CDR3: CASSLASRGTQYF
V: TRBV6-5; J: TRBJ1-2; size: NA; CDR3: CASNWDRDYGYTF
V: TRBV18; J: TRBJ1-5; size: NA; CDR3: CASSPSEGSGNQPQHF
V: TRBV3-1/TRBV3-2; J: TRBJ1-1; size: NA; CDR3: CASSQAAGGNTEAFF
V: TRBV28; J: TRBJ1-1; size: NA; CDR3: CASSSQQRRWAEAFF
V: TRBV25-1; J: TRBJ2-1; size: NA; CDR3: CASSSPGGTVEQFF
V: TRBV15; J: TRBJ2-5; size: NA; CDR3: CATSVGTKRETQYF
V: TRBV5-4; J: TRBJ2-7; size: NA; CDR3: CASSAGTGGSYEQYF
V: TRBV5-6; J: TRBJ1-2; size: NA; CDR3: CASSLLGQWDGYTF
V: TRBV5-1; J: TRBJ2-7; size: NA; CDR3: CASSLAPVTYEQYF
V: TRBV2; J: TRBJ2-5; size: once; CDR3: CASSEGRSQETQYF
V: TRBV5-6; J: TRBJ1-4; size: NA; CDR3: CASSLTGTGSYEKLFF
V: TRBV3-1/TRBV3-2; J: TRBJ2-7; size: NA; CDR3: CASSQVQEVDEQYF
V: TRBV3-1/TRBV3-2; J: TRBJ2-2; size: few; CDR3: CASSSRQGAGTGELFF
V: TRBV3-1/TRBV3-2; J: TRBJ2-3; size: NA; CDR3: CASSQGVLAVGDTQYF
V: TRBV7-2; J: TRBJ1-2; size: NA; CDR3: CASSPQGRDGYTF
V: TRBV7-2; J: TRBJ1-1; size: once; CDR3: CASSLNRRGEAFF
V: TRBV5-1; J: TRBJ2-3; size: NA; CDR3: CASSSGRQGGADTQYF
V: TRBV5-1; J: TRBJ1-5; size: NA; CDR3: CASSLDGQGSNQPQHF
V: TRBV19; J: TRBJ2-2; size: NA; CDR3: CASTNRGRFTGELFF
V: TRBV28; J: TRBJ2-5; size: NA; CDR3: CASSVGGTQYF
V: TRBV10-3; J: TRBJ1-5; size: few; CDR3: CAISPYLSQGRTDQPQHF
V: TRBV27; J: TRBJ1-1; size: NA; CDR3: CASSLFPGKAGTEAFF